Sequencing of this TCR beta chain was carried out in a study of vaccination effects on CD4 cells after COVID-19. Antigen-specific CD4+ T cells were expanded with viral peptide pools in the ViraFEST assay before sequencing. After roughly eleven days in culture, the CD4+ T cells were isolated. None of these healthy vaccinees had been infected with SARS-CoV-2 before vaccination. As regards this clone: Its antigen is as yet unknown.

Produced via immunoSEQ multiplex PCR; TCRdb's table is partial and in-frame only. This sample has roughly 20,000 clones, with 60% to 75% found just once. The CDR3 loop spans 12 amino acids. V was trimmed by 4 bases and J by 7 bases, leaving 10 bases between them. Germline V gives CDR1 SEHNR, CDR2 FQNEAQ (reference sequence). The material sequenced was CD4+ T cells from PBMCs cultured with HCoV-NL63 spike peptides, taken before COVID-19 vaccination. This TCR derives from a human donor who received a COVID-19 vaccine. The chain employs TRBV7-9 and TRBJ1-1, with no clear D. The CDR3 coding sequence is TGTGCCAGCAGCTGGACCGGGAATGAAGCTTTCTTT. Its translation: CASSWTGNEAFF.